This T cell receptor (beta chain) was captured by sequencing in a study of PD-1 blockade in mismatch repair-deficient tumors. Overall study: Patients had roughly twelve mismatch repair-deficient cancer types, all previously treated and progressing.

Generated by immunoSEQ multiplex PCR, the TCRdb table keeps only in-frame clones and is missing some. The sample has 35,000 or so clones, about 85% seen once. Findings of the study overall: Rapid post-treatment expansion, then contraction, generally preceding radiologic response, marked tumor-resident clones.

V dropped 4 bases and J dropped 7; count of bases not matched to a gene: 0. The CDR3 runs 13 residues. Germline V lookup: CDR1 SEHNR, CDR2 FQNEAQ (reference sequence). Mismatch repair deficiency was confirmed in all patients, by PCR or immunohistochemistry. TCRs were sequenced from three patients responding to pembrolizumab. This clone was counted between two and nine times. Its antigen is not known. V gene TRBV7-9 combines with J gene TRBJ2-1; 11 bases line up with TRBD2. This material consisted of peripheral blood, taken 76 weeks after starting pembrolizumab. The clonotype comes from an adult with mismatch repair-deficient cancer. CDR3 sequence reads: CASSWTSGNEQFF. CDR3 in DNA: TGTGCCAGCAGCTGGACTAGCGGGAATGAGCAGTTCTTC.